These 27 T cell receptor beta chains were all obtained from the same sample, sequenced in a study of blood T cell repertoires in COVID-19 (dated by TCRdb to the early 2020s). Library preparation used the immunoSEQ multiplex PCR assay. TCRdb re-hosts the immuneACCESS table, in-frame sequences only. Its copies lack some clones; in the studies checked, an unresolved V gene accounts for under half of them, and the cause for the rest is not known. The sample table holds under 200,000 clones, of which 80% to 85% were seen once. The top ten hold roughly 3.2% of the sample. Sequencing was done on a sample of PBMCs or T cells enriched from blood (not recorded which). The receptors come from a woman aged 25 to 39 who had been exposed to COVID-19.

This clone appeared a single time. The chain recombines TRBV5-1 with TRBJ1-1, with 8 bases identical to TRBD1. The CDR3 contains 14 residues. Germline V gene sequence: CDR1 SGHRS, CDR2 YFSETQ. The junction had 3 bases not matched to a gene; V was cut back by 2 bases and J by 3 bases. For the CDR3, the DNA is TGCGCCAGCAGCTTTACAGGGGGGGACACTGAAGCTTTCTTT. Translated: CASSFTGGDTEAFF.

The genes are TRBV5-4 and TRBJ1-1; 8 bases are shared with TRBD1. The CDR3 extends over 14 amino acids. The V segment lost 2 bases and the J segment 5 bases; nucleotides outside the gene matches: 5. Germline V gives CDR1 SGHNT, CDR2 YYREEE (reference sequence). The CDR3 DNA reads TGTGCCAGCAGCTTACGGACAGGGAGAACTGAAGCTTTCTTT. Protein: CASSLRTGRTEAFF.

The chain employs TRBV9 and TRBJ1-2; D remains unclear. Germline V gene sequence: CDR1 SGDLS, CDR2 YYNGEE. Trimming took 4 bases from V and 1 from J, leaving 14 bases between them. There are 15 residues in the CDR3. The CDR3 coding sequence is TGTGCCAGCAGCCCCTCCGCAGCGAGTAACTATGGCTACACCTTC. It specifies CASSPSAASNYGYTF.

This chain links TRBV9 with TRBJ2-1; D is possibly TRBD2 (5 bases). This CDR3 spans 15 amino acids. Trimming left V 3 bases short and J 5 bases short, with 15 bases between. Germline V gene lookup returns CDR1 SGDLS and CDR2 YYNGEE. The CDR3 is CASSGDSGSHNEQFF. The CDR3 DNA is TGTGCCAGCAGCGGTGATTCGGGGAGCCACAATGAGCAGTTCTTC. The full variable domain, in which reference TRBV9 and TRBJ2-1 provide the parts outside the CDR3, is DSGVTQTPKHLITATGQRVTLRCSPRSGDLSVYWYQQSLDQGLQFLIQYYNGEERAKGNILERFSAQQFPDLHSELNLSSLELGDSALYFCASSGDSGSHNEQFFGPGTRLTVL.

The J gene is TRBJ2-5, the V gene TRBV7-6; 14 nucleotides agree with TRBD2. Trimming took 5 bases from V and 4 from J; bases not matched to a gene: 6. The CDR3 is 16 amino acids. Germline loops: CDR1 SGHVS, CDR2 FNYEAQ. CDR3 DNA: TGTGCCAGCAGCCACAGACTAGCGGGGGGGCCAGAGACCCAGTACTTC. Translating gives CASSHRLAGGPETQYF.

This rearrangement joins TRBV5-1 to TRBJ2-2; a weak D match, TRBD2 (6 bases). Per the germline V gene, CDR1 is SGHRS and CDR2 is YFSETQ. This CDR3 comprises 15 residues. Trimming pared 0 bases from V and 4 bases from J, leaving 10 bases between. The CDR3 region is CASSLAGTFTGELFF. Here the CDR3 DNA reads TGCGCCAGCAGCTTGGCCGGGACTTTCACCGGGGAGCTGTTTTTT.

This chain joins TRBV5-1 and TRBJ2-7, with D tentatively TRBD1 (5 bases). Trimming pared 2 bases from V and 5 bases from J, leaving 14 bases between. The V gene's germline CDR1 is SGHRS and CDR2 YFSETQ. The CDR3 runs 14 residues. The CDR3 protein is CASSFWGREDEQYF. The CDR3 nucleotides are TGCGCCAGCAGCTTCTGGGGCAGGGAAGACGAGCAGTACTTC.

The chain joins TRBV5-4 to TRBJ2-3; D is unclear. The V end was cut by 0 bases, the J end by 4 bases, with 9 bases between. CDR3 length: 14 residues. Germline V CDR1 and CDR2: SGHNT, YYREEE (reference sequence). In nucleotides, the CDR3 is TGTGCCAGCAGCTTGGACCTGGGCCCAGATACGCAGTATTTT. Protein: CASSLDLGPDTQYF.

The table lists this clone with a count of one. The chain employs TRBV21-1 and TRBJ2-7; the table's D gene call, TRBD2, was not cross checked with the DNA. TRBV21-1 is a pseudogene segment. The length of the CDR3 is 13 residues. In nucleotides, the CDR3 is TGTGCCAGCAGCACCCGGAGGTGGTACGAGCAGTACTTC. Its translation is CASSTRRWYEQYF.

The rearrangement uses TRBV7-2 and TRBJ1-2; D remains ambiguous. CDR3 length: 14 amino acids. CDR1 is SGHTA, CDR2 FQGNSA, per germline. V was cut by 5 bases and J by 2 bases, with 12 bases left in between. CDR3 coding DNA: TGTGCCAGCAGCCCCCGGGGTTGGAACTATGGCTACACCTTC. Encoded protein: CASSPRGWNYGYTF. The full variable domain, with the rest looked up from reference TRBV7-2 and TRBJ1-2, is GAGVSQSPSNKVTEKGKDVELRCDPISGHTALYWYRQSLGQGLEFLIYFQGNSAPDKSGLPSDRFSAERTGGSVSTLTIQRTQQEDSAVYLCASSPRGWNYGYTFGSGTRLTVV.

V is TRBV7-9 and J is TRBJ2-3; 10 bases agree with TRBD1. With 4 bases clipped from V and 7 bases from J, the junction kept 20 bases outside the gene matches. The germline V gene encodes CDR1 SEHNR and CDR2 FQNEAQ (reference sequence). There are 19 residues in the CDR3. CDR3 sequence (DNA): TGTGCCAGCAGCTCCACCGTACAATCGGGACAGGGGAAGGGTTATACGCAGTATTTT. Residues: CASSSTVQSGQGKGYTQYF.

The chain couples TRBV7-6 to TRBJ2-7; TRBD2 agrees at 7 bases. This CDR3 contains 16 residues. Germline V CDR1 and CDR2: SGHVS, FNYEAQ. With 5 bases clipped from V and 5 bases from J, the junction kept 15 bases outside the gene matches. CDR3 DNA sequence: TGTGCCAGCAGCCAAGTCTATGGACTAGTGGCCCACGAGCAGTACTTC. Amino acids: CASSQVYGLVAHEQYF. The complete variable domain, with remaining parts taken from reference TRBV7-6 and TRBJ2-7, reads GAGVSQSPRYKVTKRGQDVALRCDPISGHVSLYWYRQALGQGPEFLTYFNYEAQQDKSGLPNDRFSAERPEGSISTLTIQRTEQRDSAMYRCASSQVYGLVAHEQYFGPGTRLTVT.

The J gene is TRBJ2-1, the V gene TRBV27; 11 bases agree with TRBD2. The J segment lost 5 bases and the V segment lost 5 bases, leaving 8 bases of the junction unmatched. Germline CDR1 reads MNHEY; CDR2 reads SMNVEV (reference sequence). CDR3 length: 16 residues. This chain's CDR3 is CASSPPELAGDNEQFF. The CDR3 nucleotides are TGTGCCAGCAGTCCCCCGGAACTAGCGGGGGACAATGAGCAGTTCTTC.

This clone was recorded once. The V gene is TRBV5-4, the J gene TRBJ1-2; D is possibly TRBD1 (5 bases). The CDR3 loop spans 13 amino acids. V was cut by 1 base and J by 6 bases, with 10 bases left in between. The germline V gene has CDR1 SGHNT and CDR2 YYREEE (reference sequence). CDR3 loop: CASSLQGLDGYTF. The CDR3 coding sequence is TGTGCCAGCAGCTTGCAGGGTTTGGATGGCTACACCTTC.

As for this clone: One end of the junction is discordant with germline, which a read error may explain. The CDR3 region is CASGLRSGYGYTF. In nucleotides, the CDR3 is TGTGCTAGTGGCCTTAGGAGTGGGTATGGCTACACTTTC. The gene calls are TRBV12-5 and TRBJ1-2; no reliable D call. There are 13 residues in the CDR3. The germline V gene encodes CDR1 LGHNT and CDR2 FRNRAP. Full variable domain (remainder filled in from reference TRBV12-5 and TRBJ1-2): DARVTQTPRHKVTEMGQEVTMRCQPILGHNTVFWYRQTMMQGLELLAYFRNRAPLDDSGMPKDRFSAEMPDATLATLKIQPSEPRDSAVYFCASGLRSGYGYTFGSGTRLTVV.

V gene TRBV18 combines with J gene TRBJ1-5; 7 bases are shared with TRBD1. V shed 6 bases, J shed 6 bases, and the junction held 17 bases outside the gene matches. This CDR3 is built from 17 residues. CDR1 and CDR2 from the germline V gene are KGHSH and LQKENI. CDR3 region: CASSRSETGNGGQPQHF. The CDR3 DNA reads TGTGCCAGCTCGCGATCCGAGACAGGGAACGGTGGTCAGCCCCAGCATTTT.

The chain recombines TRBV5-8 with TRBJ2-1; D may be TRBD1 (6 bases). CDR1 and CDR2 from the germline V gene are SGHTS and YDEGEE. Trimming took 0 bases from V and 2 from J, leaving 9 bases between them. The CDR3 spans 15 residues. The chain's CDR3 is CASSLAQGAYNEQFF. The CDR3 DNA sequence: TGTGCCAGCAGCTTGGCACAGGGCGCCTACAATGAGCAGTTCTTC. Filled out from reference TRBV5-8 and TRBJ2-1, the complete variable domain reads EAGVTQSPTHLIKTRGQQATLRCSPISGHTSVYWYQQALGLGLQFLLWYDEGEERNRGNFPPRFSGRQFPNYSSELNVNALELEDSALYLCASSLAQGAYNEQFFGPGTRLTVL.

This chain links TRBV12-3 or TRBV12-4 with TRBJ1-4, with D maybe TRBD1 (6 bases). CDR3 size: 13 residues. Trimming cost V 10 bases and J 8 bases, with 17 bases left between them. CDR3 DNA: TGTGCCACCATGGTCAGGGGAGGGGAAAAACTGTTTTTT. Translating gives CATMVRGGEKLFF.

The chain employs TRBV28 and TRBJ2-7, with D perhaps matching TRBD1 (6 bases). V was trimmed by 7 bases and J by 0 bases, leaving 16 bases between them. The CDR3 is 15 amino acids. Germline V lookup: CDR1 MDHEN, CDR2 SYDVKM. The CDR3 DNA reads TGTGCCAGCACCCCTGGGGGCTCCGGCTCCTACGAGCAGTACTTC. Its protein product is CASTPGGSGSYEQYF.

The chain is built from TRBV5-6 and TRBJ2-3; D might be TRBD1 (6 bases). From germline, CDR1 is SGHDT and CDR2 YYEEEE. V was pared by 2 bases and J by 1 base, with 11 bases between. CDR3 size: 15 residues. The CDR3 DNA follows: TGTGCCAGCAGCTTCGGGACACCTGGCACAGATACGCAGTATTTT. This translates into CASSFGTPGTDTQYF.

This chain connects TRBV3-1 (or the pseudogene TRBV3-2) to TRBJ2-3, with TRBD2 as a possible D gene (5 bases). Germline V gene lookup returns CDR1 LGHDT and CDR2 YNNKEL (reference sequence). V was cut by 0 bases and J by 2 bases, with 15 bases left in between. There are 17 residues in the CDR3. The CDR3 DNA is TGTGCCAGCAGCCAAGAGTGGGAACTAGAAAACACAGATACGCAGTATTTT. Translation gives CASSQEWELENTDTQYF.

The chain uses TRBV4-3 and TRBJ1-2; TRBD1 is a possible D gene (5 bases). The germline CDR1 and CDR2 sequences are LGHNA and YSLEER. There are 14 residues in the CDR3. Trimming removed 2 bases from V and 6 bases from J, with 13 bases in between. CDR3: CASSQWGEGHGYTF. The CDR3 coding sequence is TGCGCCAGCAGCCAATGGGGGGAAGGGCATGGCTACACCTTC.

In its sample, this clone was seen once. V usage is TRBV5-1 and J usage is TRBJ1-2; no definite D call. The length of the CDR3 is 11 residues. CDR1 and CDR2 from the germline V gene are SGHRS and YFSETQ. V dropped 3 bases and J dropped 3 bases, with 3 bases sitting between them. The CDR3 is CASSSYYGYTF. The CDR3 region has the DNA TGCGCCAGCAGCTCCTACTATGGCTACACCTTC.

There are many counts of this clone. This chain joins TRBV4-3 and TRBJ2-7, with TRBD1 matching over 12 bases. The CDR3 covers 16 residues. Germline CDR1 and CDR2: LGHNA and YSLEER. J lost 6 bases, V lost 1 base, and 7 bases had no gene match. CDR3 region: CASSQVTGTGGSEQYF. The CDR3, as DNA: TGCGCCAGCAGCCAAGTGACCGGGACAGGGGGCTCCGAGCAGTACTTC.

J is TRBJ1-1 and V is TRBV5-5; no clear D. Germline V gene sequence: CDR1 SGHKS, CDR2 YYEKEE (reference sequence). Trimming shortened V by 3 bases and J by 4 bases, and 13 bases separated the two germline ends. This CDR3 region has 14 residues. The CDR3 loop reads CASSSQATATEAFF. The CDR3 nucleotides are TGTGCCAGCAGCTCCCAGGCGACCGCCACTGAAGCTTTCTTT. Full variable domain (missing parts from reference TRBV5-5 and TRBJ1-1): DAGVTQSPTHLIKTRGQQVTLRCSPISGHKSVSWYQQVLGQGPQFIFQYYEKEERGRGNFPDRFSARQFPNYSSELNVNALLLGDSALYLCASSSQATATEAFFGQGTRLTVV.

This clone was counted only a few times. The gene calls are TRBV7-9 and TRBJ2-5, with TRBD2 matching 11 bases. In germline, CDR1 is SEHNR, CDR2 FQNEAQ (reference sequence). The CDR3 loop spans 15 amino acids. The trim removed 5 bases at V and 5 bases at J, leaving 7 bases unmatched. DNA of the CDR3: TGTGCCAGCAGCCCCGGACTAGCGGGTGGGGAGACCCAGTACTTC. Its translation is CASSPGLAGGETQYF.

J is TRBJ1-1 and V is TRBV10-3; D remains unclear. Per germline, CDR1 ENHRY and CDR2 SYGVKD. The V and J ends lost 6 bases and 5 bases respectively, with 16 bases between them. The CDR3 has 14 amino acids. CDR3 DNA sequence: TGTGCCATCAGCCACGGAGAGGCCGCGACTGAAGCTTTCTTT. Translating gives CAISHGEAATEAFF.